Detailed here is one T cell receptor beta chain. This specimen belongs to a study of PD-L1 blockade in urothelial cancer. The CDR3 totals 12 residues. Germline values: CDR1 SGHDN, CDR2 FVKESK. V shed 4 bases and J shed 5 bases, with 8 bases lying between them. Some clones are missing from TCRdb's copy, which holds only in-frame ones; the method was immunoSEQ multiplex PCR. This table has 53,000 or so clones, 88% appearing once. Described time point: peripheral blood 6 weeks after treatment start. This sequence joins TRBV14 and TRBJ1-1, with a weak D call TRBD1 (5 bases). Sequenced here: PBMCs, sampled around atezolizumab (anti-PD-L1) treatment. This receptor was obtained from a man aged 60 to 75 with urothelial cancer. For the CDR3, the DNA is TGTGCCAGCAGCCCCGGGGGGACTGAAGCTTTCTTT. It specifies CASSPGGTEAFF.